These 21 T cell receptor beta chains share one sample of origin, sequenced in a study of cytomegalovirus exposure and HLA in healthy donors. The PCR made use of 60 Vbeta and 13 Jbeta primers. The assay was immunoSEQ multiplex PCR, and TCRdb's table has in-frame clones only and misses some. In the table there are under 250,000 clones, 78% of which are singletons. Sequencing was performed on PBMCs. The origin of the receptors is a boy aged 5 to 17 in good health and CMV-seronegative.

The CDR3 region has the DNA TGTGCCATCAGTGATGGAGGGGCGGAGGGCTACACCTTC. It encodes CAISDGGAEGYTF. This chain uses TRBV10-3 with TRBJ1-2; D is possibly TRBD1 (5 bases). This CDR3 region has 13 residues. Between the trimmed V and J ends, which lost 3 bases and 8 bases, there was a span of 13 bases. Germline V gene data show CDR1 as ENHRY and CDR2 as SYGVKD.

The rearrangement joins TRBV5-3 to TRBJ2-5, with TRBD1 identical over 7 bases. TRBV5-3 is an ORF; its function is uncertain. Germline trimming cut 0 bases from V and 2 bases from J; bases unmatched to any gene: 7. The CDR3 is made up of 16 amino acids. CDR3: CARSLAAGGTQETQYF. Here the CDR3 DNA reads TGTGCCAGAAGCTTGGCGGCAGGGGGTACGCAAGAGACCCAGTACTTC.

The CDR3 here is CASSLGWTHRTEAFF. Written as DNA, the CDR3 is TGTGCCAGCAGCCTAGGCTGGACGCACAGGACTGAAGCTTTCTTT. V gene TRBV5-6 combines with J gene TRBJ1-1, with D perhaps TRBD1 (5 bases). Germline V CDR1 and CDR2: SGHDT, YYEEEE. V lost 4 bases, J lost 5 bases, and 18 bases lay in between. This CDR3 spans 15 amino acids.

V usage is TRBV11-3 and J usage is TRBJ1-1; D is unclear. Between the trimmed V and J ends, which lost 4 bases and 4 bases, there was a span of 10 bases. Germline V gene data show CDR1 as SGHNT and CDR2 as YENEEA. CDR3 size: 13 residues. The CDR3 spells CASSSEGSTEAFF. In DNA form, the CDR3 reads TGTGCCAGCAGCTCCGAGGGTAGCACTGAAGCTTTCTTT.

The chain recombines TRBV27 with TRBJ1-1, with D unresolved. Trimming removed 1 base at V and 3 bases at J, with 9 bases between. The germline gives CDR1 MNHEY, CDR2 SMNVEV (reference sequence). CDR3 size: 14 residues. The CDR3 nucleotides read TGTGCCAGCAGTTTATTATTGAGCCACACTGAAGCTTTCTTT. Its protein is CASSLLLSHTEAFF.

This chain links TRBV13 with TRBJ1-2; no clear D gene. CDR1 is PRHDT, CDR2 FYEKMQ, per germline (reference sequence). The V and J ends lost 5 bases and 7 bases respectively, with 11 bases between them. This CDR3 spans 12 amino acids. The chain's CDR3 is CASSPPPTGYTF. The CDR3 DNA is TGTGCCAGCAGCCCCCCACCTACTGGCTACACCTTC.

The J gene is TRBJ1-1, the V gene TRBV2; D call uncertain. With 6 bases removed from V and 3 bases from J, the gap between germline ends came to 11 bases. The CDR3 sequence is 13 residues long. Germline-derived CDR1 and CDR2 are SNHLY and FYNNEI. This CDR3 is CASSRSWDTEAFF. CDR3 DNA: TGTGCCAGCAGCCGGAGCTGGGACACTGAAGCTTTCTTT.

The chain links TRBV29-1 to TRBJ2-7; 7 nucleotides line up with TRBD1. The junction had 6 bases not matched to a gene; V was cut back by 0 bases and J by 1 base. The CDR3 is 15 residues long. Germline values: CDR1 SQVTM, CDR2 ANQGSEA. This CDR3 reads CSVEETGTASYEQYF. CDR3 in DNA: TGCAGCGTTGAAGAGACGGGGACAGCTTCCTACGAGCAGTACTTC.

This rearrangement joins TRBV10-3 to TRBJ1-2, with 9 bases lining up with TRBD1. Germline CDR1 reads ENHRY; CDR2 reads SYGVKD. The CDR3 spans 15 residues. With V trimmed by 4 bases and J by 5 bases, 8 bases remained unmatched. CDR3 loop: CAISGDLGTGYGYTF. The CDR3 DNA sequence: TGTGCCATCAGTGGGGACCTCGGGACAGGGTATGGCTACACCTTC.

This clone was recorded once. The chain links TRBV25-1 to TRBJ1-2; D might be TRBD1 (5 bases). CDR3 length equals 13 residues. Looked up from germline, CDR1 is MGHDK and CDR2 is SYGVNS. V lost 3 bases and J lost 3, with 8 bases in between. The CDR3 DNA sequence: TGTGCCAGCAGTGAGGTAGGGGACTATGGCTACACCTTC. Translating it yields CASSEVGDYGYTF.

The chain carries TRBV10-3 and TRBJ1-4, with D possibly being TRBD1 (6 bases). Germline loops: CDR1 ENHRY, CDR2 SYGVKD. Between the trimmed V and J ends, which lost 4 bases and 5 bases, there was a span of 8 bases. The CDR3 totals 13 residues. The CDR3 nucleotides are TGTGCCATCAGTGGGGGGACAAATGAAAAACTGTTTTTT. It encodes CAISGGTNEKLFF.

V usage is TRBV5-1 and J usage is TRBJ2-6, with D possibly TRBD1 on 6 matching bases. V was clipped by 0 bases and J by 1 base, with 11 bases between them. The germline gives CDR1 SGHRS, CDR2 YFSETQ. This CDR3 is built from 17 residues. CDR3 in amino acids: CASSLVRDRSGANVLTF. The CDR3 DNA sequence: TGCGCCAGCAGCTTGGTCAGAGACAGGTCTGGGGCCAACGTCCTGACTTTC.

This clone was observed a handful of times. The chain joins TRBV6-5 to TRBJ1-5, with 10 bases aligning to TRBD1. V shed 2 bases and J 5 bases; nucleotides not matched to a gene: 3. Germline V gene lookup returns CDR1 MNHEY and CDR2 SVGAGI. The CDR3 contains 15 residues. CDR3 sequence (DNA): TGTGCCAGCAGTTACAGCGGGACAGGGGATCAGCCCCAGCATTTT. This gives the protein CASSYSGTGDQPQHF.

This clone was counted between two and nine times. The genes are TRBV19 and TRBJ1-4; D might be TRBD1 (5 bases). CDR3 length: 12 amino acids. Germline lookup yields CDR1 LNHDA and CDR2 SQIVND (reference sequence). V was clipped by 5 bases and J by 7 bases, with 8 bases between them. CDR3: CASSQGFEKLFF. The DNA for the CDR3 is TGTGCCAGTAGTCAGGGTTTTGAAAAACTGTTTTTT.

The chain couples TRBV5-4 to TRBJ2-5; TRBD1 agrees at 12 bases. The tail of the sequence fits TRBJ2-7 better, so the J call may be wrong. The CDR3 length is 14 residues. The germline V gene encodes CDR1 SGHNT and CDR2 YYREEE (reference sequence). CDR3 in DNA: TGTGCCAGCAGCTGGGGACAGGGGGCAGTCGAGCAGTACTTC. This translates into CASSWGQGAVEQYF.

V usage is TRBV6-6 and J usage is TRBJ1-1; D possibly corresponds to TRBD1 (6 bases). Per the germline V gene, CDR1 is MNHNY and CDR2 is SVGAGI (reference sequence). Trimming pared 6 bases from V and 0 bases from J, leaving 8 bases between. CDR3 length: 13 residues. Written as DNA, the CDR3 is TGTGCCAGCAGCGGACAGTTGAACACTGAAGCTTTCTTT. Translated, it gives CASSGQLNTEAFF.

The chain recombines TRBV7-6 with TRBJ1-2, with 7 bases aligning to TRBD1. V shed 5 bases, J shed 2 bases, and the junction held 2 bases outside the gene matches. This CDR3 region has 13 residues. Germline V gene data show CDR1 as SGHVS and CDR2 as FNYEAQ. CDR3 sequence (DNA): TGTGCCAGCAGCCTGGGACAGAACTATGGCTACACCTTC. It is translated as CASSLGQNYGYTF.

The chain has TRBV30 and TRBJ2-7, with 7 bases aligning to TRBD2. The CDR3 contains 14 residues. V lost 0 bases, J lost 6 bases, and 8 bases stayed unmatched. The germline V gene has CDR1 GTSNPN and CDR2 SVGIG (reference sequence). The CDR3 DNA reads as TGTGCCTGGAGTGTAGGAGCGGGGAGGACCGAGCAGTACTTC. It yields the protein CAWSVGAGRTEQYF.

The chain carries TRBV7-8 and TRBJ1-2, with D unclear. The V end lost 1 base, the J end lost 6 bases, and 6 bases lay between the germline ends. The CDR3 is 12 amino acids. Germline loops: CDR1 SGHVS, CDR2 FQNEAQ. The CDR3 reads CASSLVSNGYTF. The CDR3 nucleotides read TGTGCCAGCAGCTTAGTTAGCAATGGCTACACCTTC.

The chain is built from TRBV5-1 and TRBJ1-2; 10 bases match TRBD1. V lost 0 bases and J lost 7; bases outside the gene matches: 6. The CDR3 consists of 15 residues. Germline CDR1 SGHRS, CDR2 YFSETQ. The CDR3 protein is CASSLEGQGVFGYTF. The CDR3 DNA is TGCGCCAGCAGCTTGGAAGGACAGGGGGTTTTTGGCTACACCTTC.

The chain carries TRBV2 and TRBJ1-1, with TRBD1 as a possible D gene (5 bases). The CDR3 has 13 amino acids. CDR1 is SNHLY and CDR2 is FYNNEI in the germline V gene. V was shortened by 4 bases and J by 7 bases, with 13 bases between the two germline ends. The CDR3 DNA reads TGTGCCAGCAGTGTATTCACAGGAAGTGAAGCTTTCTTT. It yields the protein CASSVFTGSEAFF.